Presented here are 20 T cell receptor beta chains from one specimen sequenced in a study of HIV-infected patients and healthy controls. Whole blood was used without fractionation, so all unsorted peripheral T cells were included. 500 ng RNA was reverse transcribed with alpha and beta constant-region primers. Each of the alpha and beta chains got its own library through chain-specific third strand synthesis with indices. TCRdb reprocessed the 5' RACE reads with MiXCR, giving one entry per CDR3 protein. The sample records some 11,000 distinct CDR3 sequences, less than 10% being singletons. This specimen consisted of blood, obtained before antiretroviral therapy. All receptors derive from an adult with HIV infection. The donor label of this sample is uncertain.

The sample holds many counts of this clonotype. The rearrangement joins TRBV6-1 to TRBJ1-1; D is undetermined. CDR3 length equals 14 residues. Per the germline V gene, CDR1 is MNHNS and CDR2 is SASEGT. V was cut by 8 bases and J by 3 bases, with 16 bases left in between. The CDR3 loop is CASVPPFSDTEAFF. CDR3 coding DNA: TGTGCCAGCGTCCCCCCTTTCAGCGACACTGAAGCTTTCTTT.

This clonotype was seen repeatedly, ten times or more. This chain connects TRBV19 to TRBJ1-1; no reliable D call. Germline values: CDR1 LNHDA, CDR2 SQIVND (reference sequence). Trimming cost V 6 bases and J 2 bases, with 10 bases left between them. The CDR3 runs to 13 residues. DNA of the CDR3: TGTGCCAGTAGACTGATGGGAAACACTGAAGCTTTCTTT. Protein sequence: CASRLMGNTEAFF. Variable domain in full (rest from reference TRBV19 and TRBJ1-1): DGGITQSPKYLFRKEGQNVTLSCEQNLNHDAMYWYRQDPGQGLRLIYYSQIVNDFQKGDIAEGYSVSREKKESFPLTVTSAQKNPTAFYLCASRLMGNTEAFFGQGTRLTVV.

By share of the sample, this clonotype is medium-sized. V is TRBV28 and J is TRBJ1-5; the D gene is possibly TRBD1 (5 bases). This CDR3 region has 12 residues. V was clipped by 7 bases and J by 11 bases, with 15 bases between them. CDR1 and CDR2 from the germline V gene are MDHEN and SYDVKM. DNA for the CDR3: TGTGCCAGCACTCCACCTCGGGGGGCCCAGCATTTT. Amino acid sequence: CASTPPRGAQHF.

In its sample, this clonotype was seen many times. The chain is built from TRBV11-2 and TRBJ2-3; unclear D gene. The germline V gene has CDR1 SGHAT and CDR2 FQNNGV. The CDR3 has 13 amino acids. Trimming took off 0 bases at V and 5 bases at J, with 6 bases between the two ends. The CDR3 nucleotides read TGTGCCAGCAGCTTAGATCCAGGAGATACGCAGTATTTT. This sequence encodes CASSLDPGDTQYF.

This clonotype was counted many times. This chain joins TRBV5-6 and TRBJ1-2, with D possibly matching TRBD1 (6 bases). This CDR3 spans 15 amino acids. Germline CDR1 is SGHDT and CDR2 is YYEEEE. Trimming took off 5 bases at V and 2 bases at J, with 16 bases between the two ends. The CDR3 DNA is TGTGCCAGCAGTCCCCGGACAGAAGACAACTATGGCTACACCTTC. Translating it yields CASSPRTEDNYGYTF.

This clonotype ranks as medium-sized (0.01 to 0.1%). V is TRBV7-6 and J is TRBJ2-2; 15 nucleotides line up with TRBD2. CDR3 length: 16 amino acids. CDR1 and CDR2 (germline): SGHVS, FNYEAQ. J was trimmed by 5 bases and V by 5 bases; bases with no gene match: 3. CDR3: CASSGLAGGSTGELFF. CDR3 coding DNA: TGTGCCAGCAGCGGACTAGCGGGAGGGTCTACCGGGGAGCTGTTTTTT.

This clonotype qualifies as medium-sized. The chain combines TRBV20-1 with TRBJ2-7; 7 bases fit TRBD1. V shed 3 bases and J 6 bases; nucleotides not matched to a gene: 11. CDR1 DFQATT and CDR2 SNEGSKA come from the germline V gene (reference sequence). The CDR3 sequence is 14 residues long. The CDR3 nucleotides are TGCAGTGCTAGGTTCGGCCAGGGGGTCGGCGAGCAGTACTTC. Its translation is CSARFGQGVGEQYF.

This clonotype was seen many times. The gene calls are TRBV7-2 and TRBJ2-1; TRBD2 aligns across 13 bases. The CDR3 has 15 residues. Germline CDR1 SGHTA, CDR2 FQGNSA. The V gene end was trimmed by 3 bases and the J gene end by 9 bases; junction bases not matched to a gene: 5. The CDR3 DNA sequence: TGTGCCAGCAGCTTGGGACTAGCGGGAATTAGTGAGCAGTTCTTC. This codes for CASSLGLAGISEQFF.

This clonotype was observed at least ten times. This rearrangement joins TRBV18 to TRBJ1-1, with D hard to call. Germline V gene data show CDR1 as KGHSH and CDR2 as LQKENI. V gave up 0 bases and J gave up 6 bases, with 5 bases separating them. The CDR3 is made up of 12 amino acids. The CDR3, as DNA: TGTGCCAGCTCACCACCAATAGCTGAAGCTTTCTTT. Its translation: CASSPPIAEAFF.

The chain is built from TRBV6-2 or TRBV6-3 and TRBJ2-3; TRBD2 matches 8 bases. CDR1 is MNHEY and CDR2 is SVGEGT in the germline V gene. The CDR3 loop spans 15 amino acids. V shed 11 bases, J shed 3 bases, and the junction held 13 bases outside the gene matches. CDR3 DNA sequence: TGTGCCGCCGGGGGGGGGGCCTCCGGAACAGATACGCAGTATTTT. This sequence encodes CAAGGGASGTDTQYF.

Remarks on this clonotype: A much more abundant neighbour one base away suggests this may be a read error. The gene calls are TRBV5-1 and TRBJ1-2, with D hard to call. This CDR3 spans 14 amino acids. Trimming removed 1 base from V and 6 bases from J, with 13 bases in between. Germline lookup yields CDR1 SGHRS and CDR2 YFSETQ. As DNA, the CDR3 is TGCGCCAGCAGCTTGTCCGCGGGCGGGAATGGCTACACCTTC. Its translation is CASSLSAGGNGYTF.

This chain joins TRBV2 and TRBJ2-3; D not resolved. V shed 2 bases and J shed 7 bases, with 7 bases lying between them. Germline loops: CDR1 SNHLY, CDR2 FYNNEI. The CDR3 sequence is 12 residues long. The CDR3 here is CASSEPPNTQYF. Here the CDR3 DNA reads TGTGCCAGCAGTGAACCCCCAAATACGCAGTATTTT.

Ten or more counts support this clonotype. This rearrangement joins TRBV11-2 to TRBJ2-3; 7 bases are shared with TRBD1. The CDR3 has 15 residues. The V gene's germline CDR1 is SGHAT and CDR2 FQNNGV. J was trimmed by 3 bases and V by 5 bases; bases with no gene match: 8. This CDR3 reads CASSRQTGFTDTQYF. CDR3 coding DNA: TGTGCCAGCAGCCGCCAGACAGGGTTTACAGATACGCAGTATTTT.

The genes are TRBV7-2 and TRBJ1-1; no definite D call. Germline lookup yields CDR1 SGHTA and CDR2 FQGNSA. The CDR3 is 15 residues long. V was pared by 1 base and J by 0 bases, with 9 bases between. The CDR3 reads CASSLVFLLNTEAFF. The CDR3 nucleotides are TGTGCCAGCAGCTTAGTATTTCTACTGAACACTGAAGCTTTCTTT.

In this sample, this clonotype turned up many times. The gene calls are TRBV12-3 or TRBV12-4 and TRBJ1-1; possibly TRBD1 for D (5 bases). V was trimmed by 6 bases and J by 3 bases, leaving 8 bases between them. The CDR3 consists of 12 residues. The CDR3, as DNA: TGTGCCAGCAGGGGGACTTACACTGAAGCTTTCTTT. Amino acids: CASRGTYTEAFF.

This clonotype ranks as medium-sized. This may be a read error, as it is one base from a much larger clone. The chain couples TRBV7-6 to TRBJ2-7; no clear D gene. CDR1 and CDR2 from the germline V gene are SGHVS and FNYEAQ. Trimming took off 0 bases at V and 3 bases at J, with 6 bases between the two ends. The length of the CDR3 is 13 residues. The CDR3 here is CASSLARGYEQYF. In DNA form, the CDR3 reads TGTGCCAGCAGCTTAGCGCGCGGCTACGAGCAGTACTTC.

At least ten counts were recorded for this clonotype. This chain connects TRBV29-1 to TRBJ2-1; TRBD2 matches at 7 bases. The CDR3 extends over 15 amino acids. With 4 bases clipped from V and 1 base from J, the junction kept 7 bases outside the gene matches. Germline-derived CDR1 and CDR2 are SQVTM and ANQGSEA. CDR3 sequence reads: CSVVRGRGSYNEQFF. CDR3 DNA sequence: TGCAGCGTTGTGCGAGGGAGGGGTTCCTACAATGAGCAGTTCTTC.

This clonotype was detected only a few times. The rearrangement joins TRBV7-9 to TRBJ2-5, with D possibly matching TRBD2 (6 bases). The CDR3 has 17 residues. Germline V gene lookup returns CDR1 SEHNR and CDR2 FQNEAQ (reference sequence). The V gene lost 1 base and the J gene lost 2 bases, with 17 bases spanning the gap. CDR3 loop: CASSLEWDLASQETQYF. The CDR3 DNA reads as TGTGCCAGCAGCTTAGAGTGGGACCTAGCGTCTCAAGAGACCCAGTACTTC.

This clonotype is labeled medium-sized. V and J are TRBV29-1 and TRBJ2-3; TRBD1 might be the D (6 bases). The CDR3 extends over 15 amino acids. The V gene lost 6 bases and the J gene lost 5 bases, with 21 bases spanning the gap. Per the germline V gene, CDR1 is SQVTM and CDR2 is ANQGSEA. The CDR3 DNA sequence: TGCAGCGTAGCGGCAGGGGTGCCGGGCGTAGATACGCAGTATTTT. Translated, it gives CSVAAGVPGVDTQYF.

The CDR3 here is CASSRTGGYYGYTF. The DNA for the CDR3 is TGTGCCAGCAGCCGGACAGGGGGCTACTATGGCTACACCTTC. This rearrangement joins TRBV12-3 or TRBV12-4 to TRBJ1-2, with 11 positions matching TRBD1. V lost 6 bases to trimming and J lost 3 bases; unmatched junction nucleotides: 3. This CDR3 spans 14 amino acids.